These 20 T cell receptor beta chains came from one sample sequenced in a study of tumor-infiltrating lymphocytes in oesophageal squamous cell carcinoma. TCRdb independently ran MiXCR on the PCR reads; one entry per CDR3 protein. The sample lists fewer than 20,000 distinct CDR3 sequences; 44% were seen once. The sequencing sample was made of blood. Receptors originate from a female donor with esophageal squamous cell carcinoma.

This clonotype was seen more than once but under ten times. J is TRBJ1-2 and V is TRBV5-1, with D possibly being TRBD1 (5 bases). Between the trimmed V and J ends, which lost 2 bases and 2 bases, there was a span of 22 bases. CDR3 length: 18 residues. Germline V lookup: CDR1 SGHRS, CDR2 YFSETQ. The CDR3 sequence is CASSLRTSSSLINYGYTF. CDR3 DNA: TGCGCCAGCAGCTTAAGGACATCCTCGAGTCTTATAAACTATGGCTACACCTTC.

Points on this clonotype: A much more abundant neighbour one base away suggests this may be a read error. V is TRBV5-8 and J is TRBJ2-1, with TRBD1 matching 7 bases. The germline V gene has CDR1 SGHTS and CDR2 YDEGEE. The CDR3 contains 15 residues. This chain's CDR3 is CASTNPGQPYNEHYF. Here the CDR3 DNA reads TGTGCCAGCACGAATCCGGGACAGCCCTACAATGAGCACTACTTC.

At least ten counts were recorded for this clonotype. V usage is TRBV7-2 and J usage is TRBJ2-5; 11 bases agree with TRBD2. Germline CDR1 and CDR2: SGHTA and FQGNSA. Trimming at V came to 4 bases and at J to 9 bases, leaving 13 bases not matched to a gene. This CDR3 has 16 residues. CDR3 amino acids: CASSSSGTSGPGAQYF. In DNA, the CDR3 is TGTGCCAGCAGCTCCTCCGGGACTAGCGGTCCTGGGGCCCAGTACTTC.

About this clonotype itself: One junction end disagrees with the germline gene, perhaps due to a read error. CDR3 sequence: CVSTLAVGANEQYF. The DNA of the CDR3 is TGTGTCAGCACCTTAGCGGTGGGAGCGAACGAACAGTACTTC. This chain connects TRBV7-9 to TRBJ1-6; a possible D gene is TRBD2 (6 bases). The last part of the DNA fits TRBJ2-7 better; the J call may be wrong. Germline CDR1 is SEHNR and CDR2 is FQNEAQ (reference sequence). The CDR3 has 14 residues.

In this sample, this clonotype turned up many times. The genes are TRBV5-4 and TRBJ2-7; 10 nucleotides match TRBD1. Germline trimming cut 5 bases from V and 2 bases from J; bases unmatched to any gene: 10. CDR3 length: 16 residues. The germline gives CDR1 SGHNT, CDR2 YYREEE (reference sequence). The CDR3 sequence: CASRHTGTGDPYEQYF. CDR3 sequence (DNA): TGTGCCAGCAGACATACCGGGACAGGGGACCCCTACGAGCAGTACTTC.

This clonotype has only a few counts. This chain uses TRBV29-1 with TRBJ1-3; a possible D gene is TRBD1 (6 bases). The CDR3 has 14 amino acids. The germline gives CDR1 SQVTM, CDR2 ANQGSEA. Deletions cut 5 bases from V and 0 bases from J, with 11 bases between. For the CDR3, the DNA is TGCAGCGTTAAACCGACAGGCTCTGGAAACACCATATATTTT. This gives the protein CSVKPTGSGNTIYF.

V is TRBV6-6 and J is TRBJ2-6, with TRBD1 matching over 9 bases. The DNA end favors TRBJ2-7, so the J call may be wrong. CDR1 and CDR2 (germline): MNHNY, SVGAGI (reference sequence). The CDR3 runs to 14 residues. The CDR3 bases are TGTGCCAGCAGGGTATCACAGGGGGCTGGCGAGCAGTACTTC. It encodes CASRVSQGAGEQYF.

The rearrangement uses TRBV7-9 and TRBJ1-2, with TRBD1 matching 7 bases. The end of the DNA is better explained by TRBJ2-7, so the J call may be wrong. CDR3 length equals 14 residues. Germline values: CDR1 SEHNR, CDR2 FQNEAQ (reference sequence). CDR3 DNA sequence: TGTGCCAGCAAGGAGCTAGGGGGCTTAGACGAGCAGTACTTC. Translation gives CASKELGGLDEQYF.

This rearrangement joins TRBV7-2 to TRBJ2-1; perhaps TRBD1 as D (5 bases). The last part of the DNA fits TRBJ1-2 better; the J call may be wrong. Germline V CDR1 and CDR2: SGHTA, FQGNSA. This CDR3 spans 13 amino acids. DNA for the CDR3: TGTGCCAGCAGCCCAACCTGGGGGGGAGGCTACACCTTC. As protein: CASSPTWGGGYTF.

This clonotype was seen at least ten times. The chain is built from TRBV12-3 or TRBV12-4 and TRBJ1-4; TRBD1 matches at 7 bases. The CDR3 extends over 16 amino acids. J was trimmed by 2 bases and V by 3 bases; bases with no gene match: 6. In DNA, the CDR3 is TGTGCCAGCAGTTTTTACAGGGGCGGCACTAATGAAAAACTGTTTTTT. Its protein product is CASSFYRGGTNEKLFF.

The V gene is TRBV20-1, the J gene TRBJ2-5, with D perhaps TRBD2 (6 bases). The V end was cut by 2 bases, the J end by 4 bases, with 14 bases between. Germline V gene sequence: CDR1 DFQATT, CDR2 SNEGSKA (reference sequence). CDR3 length equals 14 residues. The CDR3 coding sequence is TGCAGTGCTAGATCTAGCGCGGGTTTAGAGACCCAGTACTTC. This translates into CSARSSAGLETQYF.

The chain recombines TRBV12-3 or TRBV12-4 with TRBJ2-3; the D gene is possibly TRBD2 (5 bases). The closer fit of TRBJ2-5 to the DNA end suggests the J call may be wrong. The CDR3 extends over 14 amino acids. The CDR3 coding sequence is TGTGCCAGCAGTTTCCGCAGCGGCCGGGAGACCCAGTACTTC. Its protein is CASSFRSGRETQYF.

About this clonotype: This CDR3 fails to terminate in the conserved phenylalanine or tryptophan, so it likely reflects a read error. It is unclear where the CDR3 begins or ends on the DNA, so no DNA is shown, and the CDR3 is as TCRdb lists it. The chain carries TRBV6-6 and TRBJ2-1; TRBD1, the table's D call, lacks a check against the DNA. CDR1 is MNHNY, CDR2 SVGAGI, per germline (reference sequence). The CDR3 spans 15 amino acids, including both terminal residues. CDR3 in amino acids: CASRTGYNSPLHFGN.

This clonotype was observed a handful of times. This chain uses TRBV12-5 with TRBJ2-6; perhaps TRBD2 as D (5 bases). The CDR3 length is 10 residues. V lost 1 base to trimming and J lost 18 bases, with 7 bases between them. Germline lookup yields CDR1 LGHNT and CDR2 FRNRAP. CDR3 in DNA: TGTGCTAGTGGTTTGGAGCGGTCGACTTTC. Its translation is CASGLERSTF.

The V gene is TRBV7-6, the J gene TRBJ2-3; 8 positions agree with TRBD2. Germline CDR1 and CDR2: SGHVS and FNYEAQ. Trimming removed 5 bases from V and 0 bases from J; junction bases left unmatched: 7. This CDR3 comprises 16 residues. The CDR3 is CASSPGLAASTDTQYF. CDR3 DNA sequence: TGTGCCAGCAGCCCTGGACTAGCAGCTAGCACAGATACGCAGTATTTT. The full variable domain, rest sourced from reference TRBV7-6 and TRBJ2-3, is GAGVSQSPRYKVTKRGQDVALRCDPISGHVSLYWYRQALGQGPEFLTYFNYEAQQDKSGLPNDRFSAERPEGSISTLTIQRTEQRDSAMYRCASSPGLAASTDTQYFGPGTRLTVL.

On this clonotype itself: The junction differs from germline at one of its ends, possibly a read error. For the CDR3, the DNA is TGTGCTAGCAGCTTGACGGGGCGAGGAGATACGCAGTATTTT. Its translation: CASSLTGRGDTQYF. The rearrangement joins TRBV7-6 to TRBJ2-3; D may match TRBD1 or TRBD2 (5 bases each). This CDR3 contains 14 residues. CDR1 and CDR2 from the germline V gene are SGHVS and FNYEAQ.

V gene TRBV7-2 combines with J gene TRBJ2-4, with 7 bases that match TRBD2. The DNA end lines up better with TRBJ2-7; the J call may be wrong. The CDR3 is 12 amino acids. CDR1 is SGHTA and CDR2 is FQGNSA in the germline V gene. The DNA for the CDR3 is TGTGCCAGCAGCGCGGGAGCGAACGAGCAGTACTTC. This codes for CASSAGANEQYF.

On this clonotype itself: The conserved phenylalanine or tryptophan is not found at the CDR3 terminus, so this likely reflects a read error. No DNA is shown, since the ends of the CDR3 on it are uncertain; the CDR3 is the one TCRdb lists. The V gene is TRBV7-3, the J gene TRBJ2-6; TRBD2, as called in the table, went unchecked against the DNA. Germline lookup yields CDR1 SGHTA and CDR2 FQGTGA. From its first to its last residue, the CDR3 has 21 amino acids. CDR3 residues: CASSLSWVAGESFGVRAVLRR.

On this clonotype: Since no conserved phenylalanine or tryptophan closes the CDR3, a read error is the likely cause. Because the CDR3's place on the DNA is in doubt, the DNA is left out and the CDR3 is given as listed by TCRdb. The chain joins TRBV12-3 or TRBV12-4 to TRBJ2-6; TRBD2 reflects the table's D call only, with no check against the DNA. Both ends counted, the CDR3 spans 19 residues. The CDR3 reads CASTAGRFSGRSNEQFFGP.

This clonotype occurred many times. The rearrangement links TRBV7-9 to TRBJ2-4; maybe TRBD1 (6 bases). The germline V gene encodes CDR1 SEHNR and CDR2 FQNEAQ (reference sequence). The V end was cut by 5 bases, the J end by 0 bases, with 20 bases between. The CDR3 totals 18 residues. The CDR3 protein is CASSKGGSAGVAKNIQYF. The CDR3 nucleotides read TGTGCCAGCAGCAAGGGTGGATCGGCAGGGGTAGCCAAAAACATTCAGTACTTC.